This TCR beta chain derives from a study of T cell responses to AZD1222 COVID-19 vaccine. The study's findings and limits: Just a handful of AZD1222 recipients tested seropositive at baseline.

A remark on this clone: The antigen remains undetermined.

Sequencing was performed with immunoSEQ multiplex PCR; in TCRdb, only in-frame clones are kept and a portion is missing. The sample holds roughly 110,000 clones; roughly 90% are singletons and the top ten take about 5.4%. V was cut by 0 bases and J by 7 bases, with 4 bases left in between. Germline CDR1 is MNHNY and CDR2 is SVGAGI (reference sequence). The CDR3 has 12 amino acids. The receptor's source is an adult in good health. The chain couples TRBV6-6 to TRBJ1-5; no firm D call. The sample was peripheral blood, taken on day 0 of AZD1222 vaccination. The CDR3 nucleotides read TGTGCCAGCAGTTACTCCGACCAGCCCCAGCATTTT. Its translation is CASSYSDQPQHF.